This section outlines one TCR beta chain sequence together with its context. Antigen unknown. The sample is drawn from a study of cytomegalovirus exposure and HLA in healthy donors. Points from the study as a whole: Analyses of presence/absence relied on an assumption of roughly uniform sequencing depth across donors. Later on, an analysis showed TCR association rates differing by HLA locus, with DRB1 the most and HLA-C the fewest. In vitro experiments confirmed that three CMV-associated chains were specific for CMV antigens. Fewer N-insertions (relative to the roughly 720-donor mean) were reportedly seen in an Asian-associated ancestry cluster in a later analysis.

Looked up from germline, CDR1 is SGHRS and CDR2 is YFSETQ. J lost 4 bases, V lost 8 bases, and 12 bases had no gene match. The CDR3 covers 15 residues. The PCR employed 60 Vbeta primers together with 13 Jbeta primers. Assay used: immunoSEQ multiplex PCR; TCRdb lists only in-frame clones, some missing. Seen here are about 130,000 clones, under 80% observed once, and the top ten hold 3% to 5%. Input material: PBMCs. V gene TRBV5-1 combines with J gene TRBJ2-5, with 9 bases lining up with TRBD1. This TCR was recovered from a man aged 35-49 years in good health and CMV-seropositive. CDR3 protein: CASAWGDRAGETQYF. The CDR3 DNA reads as TGCGCCAGTGCTTGGGGGGACAGGGCAGGAGAGACCCAGTACTTC.